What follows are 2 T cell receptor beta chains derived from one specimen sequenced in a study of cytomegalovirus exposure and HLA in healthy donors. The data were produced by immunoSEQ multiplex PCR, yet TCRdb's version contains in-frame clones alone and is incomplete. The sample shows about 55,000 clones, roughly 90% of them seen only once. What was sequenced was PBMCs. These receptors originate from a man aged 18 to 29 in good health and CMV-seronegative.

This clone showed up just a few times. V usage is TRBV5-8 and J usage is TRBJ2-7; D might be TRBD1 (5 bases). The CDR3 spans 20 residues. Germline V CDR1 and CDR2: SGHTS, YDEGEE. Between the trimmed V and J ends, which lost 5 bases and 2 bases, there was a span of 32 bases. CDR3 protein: CASSPNWLHILGHNTYEQYF. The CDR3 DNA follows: TGTGCCAGCAGTCCGAACTGGCTTCACATACTCGGACACAATACCTACGAGCAGTACTTC.

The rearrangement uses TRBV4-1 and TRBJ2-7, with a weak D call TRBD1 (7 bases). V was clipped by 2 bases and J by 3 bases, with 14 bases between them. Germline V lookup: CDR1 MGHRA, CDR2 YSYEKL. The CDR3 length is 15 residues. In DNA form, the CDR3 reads TGCGCCAGCAGCCAACTGCGGGACAGTAGCTACGAGCAGTACTTC. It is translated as CASSQLRDSSYEQYF.